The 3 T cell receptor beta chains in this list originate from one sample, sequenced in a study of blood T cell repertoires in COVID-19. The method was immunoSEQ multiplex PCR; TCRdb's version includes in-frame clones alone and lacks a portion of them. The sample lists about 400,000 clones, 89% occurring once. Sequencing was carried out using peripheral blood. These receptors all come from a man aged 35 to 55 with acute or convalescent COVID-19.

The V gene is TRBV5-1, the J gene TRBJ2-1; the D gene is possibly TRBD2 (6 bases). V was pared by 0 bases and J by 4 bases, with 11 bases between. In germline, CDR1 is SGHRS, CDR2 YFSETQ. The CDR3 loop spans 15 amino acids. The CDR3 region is CASSLEGGEYNEQFF. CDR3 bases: TGCGCCAGCAGCTTGGAGGGCGGGGAATACAATGAGCAGTTCTTC.

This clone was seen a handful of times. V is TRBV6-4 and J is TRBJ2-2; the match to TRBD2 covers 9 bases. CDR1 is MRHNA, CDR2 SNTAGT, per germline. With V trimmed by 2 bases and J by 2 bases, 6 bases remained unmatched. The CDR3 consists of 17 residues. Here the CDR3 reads CASSDTASGVNTGELFF. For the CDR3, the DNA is TGTGCCAGCAGTGACACAGCTAGCGGGGTAAACACCGGGGAGCTGTTTTTT.

The CDR3 loop reads CASSAGTSTTSSYNEQFF. DNA for the CDR3: TGTGCCAGCAGCGCCGGGACTAGCACAACATCCTCCTACAATGAGCAGTTCTTC. The chain couples TRBV5-5 to TRBJ2-1, with TRBD2 matching 9 bases. The V gene's germline CDR1 is SGHKS and CDR2 YYEKEE (reference sequence). The J segment lost 0 bases and the V segment lost 4 bases, leaving 11 bases of the junction unmatched. The CDR3 extends over 18 amino acids.